This is a list of T cell receptor beta chains from one sample in a study of brain T cells in children with intractable seizures. Repertoires were generated with immunoSEQ multiplex PCR, while TCRdb's copy carries only in-frame clones and drops some. The sample has about 110,000 clones; 90% to 95% are singletons. The sequences come from peripheral blood, collected at surgery. The receptors come from a boy in the first two years of life with hemimegalencephaly and intractable seizures. CDR3s include the opening cysteine and the closing phenylalanine or tryptophan. Each record gives: D gene, clone size, V gene, J gene, CDR3 DNA, CDR3 protein. The D gene is left open where the match is weak. Size is stated for part of the rows, as once, few or many counts, or as a class when the clone is expanded.

D gene: TRBD2; clone size: once; V gene: TRBV5-1; J gene: TRBJ2-2; CDR3 DNA: TGCGCCAGCAGCCCACGGGACTACCGGAACACCGGGGAGCTGTTTTTT; CDR3 protein: CASSPRDYRNTGELFF
D gene: NA; clone size: NA; V gene: TRBV5-1; J gene: TRBJ2-5; CDR3 DNA: TGCGCCAGCAGCACCCTCGGGGCGGGACTCCGAGAGACCCAGTACTTC; CDR3 protein: CASSTLGAGLRETQYF
D gene: NA; clone size: NA; V gene: TRBV5-4; J gene: TRBJ1-2; CDR3 DNA: TGTGCCAGCAGCTTGGGGCAGGAGGTCGTCTATGGCTACACCTTC; CDR3 protein: CASSLGQEVVYGYTF
D gene: NA; clone size: NA; V gene: TRBV12-3/TRBV12-4; J gene: TRBJ2-5; CDR3 DNA: TGTGCCAGCAGCCGCGTACGGGAGACCCAGTACTTC; CDR3 protein: CASSRVRETQYF
D gene: TRBD1; clone size: NA; V gene: TRBV7-2; J gene: TRBJ2-6; CDR3 DNA: TGTGCCAGCAGCCACCGACAGGGTACTCTTATTTCTGGGGCCAACGTCCTGACTTTC; CDR3 protein: CASSHRQGTLISGANVLTF
D gene: NA; clone size: NA; V gene: TRBV10-3; J gene: TRBJ1-1; CDR3 DNA: TGTGCCATCAGTGAGGGCGGGGTGGGAGACACTGAAGCTTTCTTT; CDR3 protein: CAISEGGVGDTEAFF
D gene: NA; clone size: NA; V gene: TRBV5-8; J gene: TRBJ1-2; CDR3 DNA: TGTGCCAGCAACTACAGGAGTACTAACTATGGCTACACCTTC; CDR3 protein: CASNYRSTNYGYTF
D gene: NA; clone size: NA; V gene: TRBV7-3; J gene: TRBJ2-2; CDR3 DNA: TGTGCCAGCAGCCTTCCGAGGGCCGGGGAGCTGTTTTTT; CDR3 protein: CASSLPRAGELFF
D gene: NA; clone size: NA; V gene: TRBV12-3/TRBV12-4; J gene: TRBJ2-2; CDR3 DNA: TGTGCCAGCAGTTTGTATTGGCCCGGGGAGCTGTTTTTT; CDR3 protein: CASSLYWPGELFF
D gene: TRBD2; clone size: NA; V gene: TRBV5-1; J gene: TRBJ2-5; CDR3 DNA: TGCGCCAGCAGCCCTGGCGTCGGGCTAGCGGGGAGGCAAGAGACCCAGTACTTC; CDR3 protein: CASSPGVGLAGRQETQYF
D gene: NA; clone size: NA; V gene: TRBV18; J gene: TRBJ2-5; CDR3 DNA: TGTGCCAGCTCACCATGGGGCTGGGGCGAGACCCAGTACTTC; CDR3 protein: CASSPWGWGETQYF
D gene: NA; clone size: NA; V gene: TRBV5-1; J gene: TRBJ1-5; CDR3 DNA: TGCGCCAGCAGCTTGGGGCCGGGGGGCAATCAGCCCCAGCATTTT; CDR3 protein: CASSLGPGGNQPQHF
D gene: TRBD2; clone size: once; V gene: TRBV11-2; J gene: TRBJ2-2; CDR3 DNA: TGTGCCAGCAGCGGCATAGCGGGATGGAACACCGGGGAGCTGTTTTTT; CDR3 protein: CASSGIAGWNTGELFF
D gene: NA; clone size: NA; V gene: TRBV2; J gene: TRBJ1-1; CDR3 DNA: TGTGCCAGCGATAGCAGGGCCCAGAACACTGAAGCTTTCTTT; CDR3 protein: CASDSRAQNTEAFF
D gene: NA; clone size: NA; V gene: TRBV4-1; J gene: TRBJ1-1; CDR3 DNA: TGCGCCAGCAGCCCGGGGTTGAACACTGAAGCTTTCTTT; CDR3 protein: CASSPGLNTEAFF
D gene: NA; clone size: NA; V gene: TRBV5-4; J gene: TRBJ2-7; CDR3 DNA: TGTGCCAGCAGCTCGACAGGATCCAACGAGCAGTACTTC; CDR3 protein: CASSSTGSNEQYF
D gene: TRBD2; clone size: NA; V gene: TRBV13; J gene: TRBJ2-2; CDR3 DNA: TGTGCCAGCAGCTACCCTAGCGGGAGAGAGACCGGGGAGCTGTTTTTT; CDR3 protein: CASSYPSGRETGELFF
D gene: NA; clone size: NA; V gene: TRBV5-4; J gene: TRBJ2-3; CDR3 DNA: TGTGCCAGCAGCTTACGACTCAGCCCGGGCACAGATACGCAGTATTTT; CDR3 protein: CASSLRLSPGTDTQYF
D gene: NA; clone size: once; V gene: TRBV19; J gene: TRBJ1-5; CDR3 DNA: TGTGCCAGTAGTGTTCAGGTCCCCAATCAGCCCCAGCATTTT; CDR3 protein: CASSVQVPNQPQHF
D gene: NA; clone size: NA; V gene: TRBV25-1; J gene: TRBJ2-2; CDR3 DNA: TGTGCCAGCAGTGAATGGGGACAGAACACCGGGGAGCTGTTTTTT; CDR3 protein: CASSEWGQNTGELFF
D gene: NA; clone size: NA; V gene: TRBV6-2/TRBV6-3; J gene: TRBJ1-2; CDR3 DNA: TGTGCCAGCAGTCCAGGGTATGGCTACACCTTC; CDR3 protein: CASSPGYGYTF
D gene: TRBD2; clone size: NA; V gene: TRBV5-4; J gene: TRBJ2-3; CDR3 DNA: TGTGCCAGCAGCCCAGGACTAGCGGGAGAGACAGATACGCAGTATTTT; CDR3 protein: CASSPGLAGETDTQYF
D gene: NA; clone size: once; V gene: TRBV6-1; J gene: TRBJ1-1; CDR3 DNA: TGTGCCAGCAGTGAAGCGCTTCGGGGGAACACTGAAGCTTTCTTT; CDR3 protein: CASSEALRGNTEAFF
D gene: NA; clone size: NA; V gene: TRBV21-1; J gene: TRBJ1-1; CDR3 DNA: TGTGCTCAGAGGCAGTGGAACACACAGAACACTGAAGCTTTCTTT; CDR3 protein: CAQRQWNTQNTEAFF
D gene: NA; clone size: once; V gene: TRBV5-6; J gene: TRBJ1-1; CDR3 DNA: TGTGCCAGCAGCTTGGCAGGAGGGCGTTGGGCGAACACTGAAGCTTTCTTT; CDR3 protein: CASSLAGGRWANTEAFF
D gene: NA; clone size: NA; V gene: TRBV5-1; J gene: TRBJ2-1; CDR3 DNA: TGCGCCAGCAGCTTGGTCCCAGGCTTAGGGAATGAGCAGTTCTTC; CDR3 protein: CASSLVPGLGNEQFF
D gene: NA; clone size: NA; V gene: TRBV6-5; J gene: TRBJ2-1; CDR3 DNA: TGTGCCAGCAGATATGCGGGACACAATGAGCAGTTCTTC; CDR3 protein: CASRYAGHNEQFF
D gene: NA; clone size: NA; V gene: TRBV27; J gene: TRBJ2-3; CDR3 DNA: TGTGCCAGCAGTTCCAGACTAGTTCTCACAGATACGCAGTATTTT; CDR3 protein: CASSSRLVLTDTQYF
D gene: TRBD2; clone size: NA; V gene: TRBV4-2; J gene: TRBJ2-3; CDR3 DNA: TGTGCCAGCAGTTCCCTAGCGGGAGTAGGAGATACGCAGTATTTT; CDR3 protein: CASSSLAGVGDTQYF
D gene: NA; clone size: NA; V gene: TRBV29-1; J gene: TRBJ2-3; CDR3 DNA: TGCAGCGTTGAAGATCGACCAGGGGAGGGTGGGACAGATACGCAGTATTTT; CDR3 protein: CSVEDRPGEGGTDTQYF
D gene: TRBD2; clone size: NA; V gene: TRBV20-1; J gene: TRBJ2-7; CDR3 DNA: TGCAGTGCTAGTCTCCTTAGCGGGTACTACGAGCAGTACTTC; CDR3 protein: CSASLLSGYYEQYF
D gene: NA; clone size: NA; V gene: TRBV5-1; J gene: TRBJ2-1; CDR3 DNA: TGCGCCAGCCAGGGTGACAGGATCCGCAATGAGCAGTTCTTC; CDR3 protein: CASQGDRIRNEQFF
D gene: NA; clone size: NA; V gene: TRBV5-3; J gene: TRBJ2-1; CDR3 DNA: TGTGCCAGCCGGGTAGCGAGCTCCTACAATGAGCAGTTCTTC; CDR3 protein: CASRVASSYNEQFF
D gene: NA; clone size: NA; V gene: TRBV5-6; J gene: TRBJ2-1; CDR3 DNA: TGTGCCAGCAGCTTGGCGTACAATGAGCAGTTCTTC; CDR3 protein: CASSLAYNEQFF
D gene: NA; clone size: NA; V gene: TRBV19; J gene: TRBJ2-1; CDR3 DNA: TGTGCCAGTAGTATGAACGGGAATGAGCAGTTCTTC; CDR3 protein: CASSMNGNEQFF
D gene: TRBD2; clone size: NA; V gene: TRBV19; J gene: TRBJ2-2; CDR3 DNA: TGTGCCAGTAGTATAGCCTGGGGGGGCACCGGGGAGCTGTTTTTT; CDR3 protein: CASSIAWGGTGELFF